This T cell receptor (beta chain) derives from a study of blood T cells in healthy people across ages. Study-level results: With age, beta diversity per million T cells declined roughly linearly, significantly by 35 to 40. Not knowing donor CMV status may have confounded expanded clonotype changes.

Alongside a J-beta primer mix, a sample-barcoded 5' primer served in a second PCR lasting roughly 7 to 11 cycles. TCRdb independently ran MiXCR on the 5' RACE reads; one entry per CDR3 protein. This table holds roughly 1.9 million distinct CDR3 sequences, about two fifths found once. This CDR3 contains 15 residues. Germline V lookup: CDR1 LGHDT, CDR2 YNNKEL (reference sequence). This clonotype turned up a few times. Its cognate antigen is unknown. The junction shows a germline mismatch at one end, possibly a read error. There were healthy Caucasian individuals from Russia, aged about 6 to 100, serving as donors.

The chain carries TRBV3-1 and TRBJ2-1; TRBD1 agrees at 11 bases. This receptor was identified in a human donor in good health. Input material: blood. This chain's CDR3 is CACSPRDRGDNEQFF. The CDR3 nucleotides are TGTGCCTGCAGCCCCCGGGACAGGGGGGACAATGAGCAGTTCTTC.